This T cell receptor (beta chain) was captured by sequencing in a study of cytomegalovirus exposure and HLA in healthy donors. Overall study context: The same platform used for the 600 to 750 first-cohort repertoires was also used for the 120 validation repertoires, as a later analysis reported. Study outcomes and limitations: The dataset shows that most TCR sequences were rare, while some public TCRs occurred in many donors. In vitro experiments confirmed that three CMV-associated chains were specific for CMV antigens.

Sequencing used immunoSEQ multiplex PCR; TCRdb keeps in-frame clones, though not all of them. The table shows 80,000 to 100,000 clones, with more than 75% occurring only once. Germline V gene sequence: CDR1 SNHLY, CDR2 FYNNEI. This CDR3 has 17 residues. V gave up 7 bases and J gave up 6 bases; unmatched junction bases: 11. A remark on this clone: Its specificity is unknown.

The TCR originated in a man aged 18 to 30 in good health and CMV-seropositive. This rearrangement joins TRBV2 to TRBJ1-6; 11 bases match TRBD1. The sample was PBMCs. The CDR3 DNA sequence: TGTGCCAGCAAGCGGGACAGGGGGAATCTATTTAATTCACCCCTCCACTTT. Translating it yields CASKRDRGNLFNSPLHF.